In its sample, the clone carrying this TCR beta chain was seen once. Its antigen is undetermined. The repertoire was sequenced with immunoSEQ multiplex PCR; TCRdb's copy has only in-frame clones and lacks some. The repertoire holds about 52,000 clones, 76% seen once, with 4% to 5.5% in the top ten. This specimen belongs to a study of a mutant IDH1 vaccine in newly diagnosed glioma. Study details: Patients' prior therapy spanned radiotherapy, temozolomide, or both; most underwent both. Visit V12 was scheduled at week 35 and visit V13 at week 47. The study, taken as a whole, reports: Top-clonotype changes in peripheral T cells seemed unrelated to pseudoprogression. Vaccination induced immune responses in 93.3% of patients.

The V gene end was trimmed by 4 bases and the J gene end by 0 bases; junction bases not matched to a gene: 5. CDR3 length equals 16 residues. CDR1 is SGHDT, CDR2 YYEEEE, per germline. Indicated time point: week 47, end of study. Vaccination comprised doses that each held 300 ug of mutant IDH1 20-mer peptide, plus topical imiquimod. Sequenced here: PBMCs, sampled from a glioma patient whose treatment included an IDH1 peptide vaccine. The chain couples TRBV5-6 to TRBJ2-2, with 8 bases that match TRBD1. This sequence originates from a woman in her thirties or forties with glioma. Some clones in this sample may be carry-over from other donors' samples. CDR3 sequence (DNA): TGTGCCAGCAGCACCATACAGGGGGCGAACACCGGGGAGCTGTTTTTT. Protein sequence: CASSTIQGANTGELFF.